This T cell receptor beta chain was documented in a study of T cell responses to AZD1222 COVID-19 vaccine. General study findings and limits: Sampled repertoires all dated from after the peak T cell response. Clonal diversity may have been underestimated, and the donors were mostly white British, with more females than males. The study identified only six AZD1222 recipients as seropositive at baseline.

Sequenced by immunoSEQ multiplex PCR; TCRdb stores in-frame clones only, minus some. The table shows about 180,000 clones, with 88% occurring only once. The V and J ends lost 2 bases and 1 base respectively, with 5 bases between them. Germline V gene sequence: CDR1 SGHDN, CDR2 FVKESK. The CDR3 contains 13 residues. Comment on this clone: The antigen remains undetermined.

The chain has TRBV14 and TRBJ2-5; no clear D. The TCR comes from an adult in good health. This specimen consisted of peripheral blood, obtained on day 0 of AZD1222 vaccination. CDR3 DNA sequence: TGTGCCAGCAGCCAACACCTCCAAGAGACCCAGTACTTC. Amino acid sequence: CASSQHLQETQYF. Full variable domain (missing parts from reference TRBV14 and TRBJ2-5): EAGVTQFPSHSVIEKGQTVTLRCDPISGHDNLYWYRRVMGKEIKFLLHFVKESKQDESGMPNNRFLAERTGGTYSTLKVQPAELEDSGVYFCASSQHLQETQYFGPGTRLLVL.